This is a list of T cell receptor beta chains from one sample in a study of siplizumab effects on memory and regulatory T cells. Assay used: immunoSEQ multiplex PCR; TCRdb lists only in-frame clones, some missing. The data hold 100,000 to 110,000 clones, with approximately 92% observed a single time. The sequencing sample was made of CD4+ T cells sorted from blood. All receptors derive from a human donor in good health. Each CDR3 is given with its conserved first and last residue. The order of the fields is D gene, clone size, V gene, J gene, CDR3 DNA, CDR3 protein. The D gene is left open where the match is weak. Where a row states a size, it is once, few, many or the class of an expanded clone; other rows omit it.

d_gene: -
abundance: -
v_gene: TRBV6-5
j_gene: TRBJ1-1
CDR3nt: TGTGCCAGCAGTGAAGCGCGAGGCGGAGCTTTCTTT
CDR3aa: CASSEARGGAFF

d_gene: -
abundance: -
v_gene: TRBV5-6
j_gene: TRBJ2-7
CDR3nt: TGTGCCAGCAGAACCCCTCCGGGCGAGCAGTACTTC
CDR3aa: CASRTPPGEQYF

d_gene: TRBD1
abundance: few
v_gene: TRBV6-5
j_gene: TRBJ1-6
CDR3nt: TGTGCCGTACAAGGGACAGGTCATTCACCCCTCCACTTT
CDR3aa: CAVQGTGHSPLHF

d_gene: -
abundance: -
v_gene: TRBV28
j_gene: TRBJ2-7
CDR3nt: TGTGCCAGCAGTTTAGCACAGTTTTCCTACGAGCAGTACTTC
CDR3aa: CASSLAQFSYEQYF

d_gene: -
abundance: -
v_gene: TRBV30
j_gene: TRBJ1-3
CDR3nt: TGTGCCTGCCCCGGTCCCGGAAACACCATATATTTT
CDR3aa: CACPGPGNTIYF

d_gene: -
abundance: -
v_gene: TRBV18
j_gene: TRBJ2-3
CDR3nt: TGTGCCAGCTCAAGGGGGGCGAGGACAGATACGCAGTATTTT
CDR3aa: CASSRGARTDTQYF

d_gene: -
abundance: -
v_gene: TRBV7-3
j_gene: TRBJ2-1
CDR3nt: TGTGCCAGCAGCACAGACGCCTCCTACAATGAGCAGTTCTTC
CDR3aa: CASSTDASYNEQFF

d_gene: -
abundance: -
v_gene: TRBV5-5
j_gene: TRBJ1-4
CDR3nt: TGTGCCAGCAGAAGCTCTCTGGGGACTAATGAAAAACTGTTTTTT
CDR3aa: CASRSSLGTNEKLFF

d_gene: TRBD2
abundance: few
v_gene: TRBV28
j_gene: TRBJ2-7
CDR3nt: TGTGCCAGCGGACTAGCGGGGGTTGAGCAGTACTTC
CDR3aa: CASGLAGVEQYF

d_gene: TRBD1
abundance: -
v_gene: TRBV5-6
j_gene: TRBJ2-5
CDR3nt: TGTGCCAGCAGCCTTGGACAGGGGTATGAGACCCAGTACTTC
CDR3aa: CASSLGQGYETQYF

d_gene: TRBD1
abundance: few
v_gene: TRBV27
j_gene: TRBJ1-6
CDR3nt: TGTGCCAGCAGTCTGGGACAGGTTAATTCACCCCTCCACTTT
CDR3aa: CASSLGQVNSPLHF

d_gene: -
abundance: -
v_gene: TRBV4-2
j_gene: TRBJ1-5
CDR3nt: TGTGCCAGCAGTCCACGGGGGTACAATCAGCCCCAGCATTTT
CDR3aa: CASSPRGYNQPQHF

d_gene: TRBD1
abundance: -
v_gene: TRBV5-6
j_gene: TRBJ1-1
CDR3nt: TGTGCCAGCAGCTTGGGGGTAAGCTCGACAGGGGGCACTGAAGCTTTCTTT
CDR3aa: CASSLGVSSTGGTEAFF

d_gene: -
abundance: -
v_gene: TRBV7-3
j_gene: TRBJ2-2
CDR3nt: TGTGCCAGCAGCCGTACCGCCCCTGGGACCACCGGGGAGCTGTTTTTT
CDR3aa: CASSRTAPGTTGELFF

d_gene: TRBD2
abundance: -
v_gene: TRBV11-2
j_gene: TRBJ2-3
CDR3nt: TGTGCCAGCAGCTTACTCACGGCGGGGGGAGGAAATACGCAGTATTTT
CDR3aa: CASSLLTAGGGNTQYF

d_gene: TRBD2
abundance: -
v_gene: TRBV7-6
j_gene: TRBJ2-2
CDR3nt: TGTGCCAGCAGCTTAGCATCTAGCGGGGGCACCGGGGAGCTGTTTTTT
CDR3aa: CASSLASSGGTGELFF

d_gene: TRBD1
abundance: -
v_gene: TRBV6-4
j_gene: TRBJ2-3
CDR3nt: TGTGCCAGCATAAGGGACAGACGCACAGATACGCAGTATTTT
CDR3aa: CASIRDRRTDTQYF

d_gene: TRBD2
abundance: -
v_gene: TRBV19
j_gene: TRBJ2-6
CDR3nt: TGTGCCAGTAGTAGGGTGGTAGCGGGGAGCTCTGGGGCCAACGTCCTGACTTTC
CDR3aa: CASSRVVAGSSGANVLTF

d_gene: -
abundance: -
v_gene: TRBV9
j_gene: TRBJ2-3
CDR3nt: TGTGCCAGCAGCGAGTCGGGGCGCACAGATACGCAGTATTTT
CDR3aa: CASSESGRTDTQYF

d_gene: -
abundance: -
v_gene: TRBV6-5
j_gene: TRBJ2-7
CDR3nt: TGTGCCAGCAGTTCGCAGGGATCTTTCTACGAGCAGTACTTC
CDR3aa: CASSSQGSFYEQYF

d_gene: -
abundance: -
v_gene: TRBV9
j_gene: TRBJ1-3
CDR3nt: TGTGCCAGCAGCGTAGGGAGCACCTACTCTGGAAACACCATATATTTT
CDR3aa: CASSVGSTYSGNTIYF

d_gene: -
abundance: -
v_gene: TRBV10-3
j_gene: TRBJ1-1
CDR3nt: TGTGCCATCAGTGGGGAAGGACAGGAAGCTTTCTTT
CDR3aa: CAISGEGQEAFF

d_gene: -
abundance: -
v_gene: TRBV2
j_gene: TRBJ2-2
CDR3nt: TGTGCCAGCACGGCGCAAGGGAACACCGGGGAGCTGTTTTTT
CDR3aa: CASTAQGNTGELFF

d_gene: TRBD2
abundance: -
v_gene: TRBV5-1
j_gene: TRBJ2-6
CDR3nt: TGCGCCAGCAGCTTGGCGGGGGGGCCCGGGGCCAACGTCCTGACTTTC
CDR3aa: CASSLAGGPGANVLTF

d_gene: TRBD2
abundance: once
v_gene: TRBV7-3
j_gene: TRBJ2-1
CDR3nt: TGTGCCAGCAGCCAGACTAGCGGGGGGGCGTACAATGAGCAGTTCTTC
CDR3aa: CASSQTSGGAYNEQFF

d_gene: -
abundance: -
v_gene: TRBV9
j_gene: TRBJ2-7
CDR3nt: TGTGCCAGCAGCAAGGGACAAGGGGGTGTCTCCTACGAGCAGTACTTC
CDR3aa: CASSKGQGGVSYEQYF

d_gene: TRBD2
abundance: -
v_gene: TRBV5-4
j_gene: TRBJ2-5
CDR3nt: TGTGCCAGCAGCCCCGGGACTAGCGGGGGAGGAGAGACCCAGTACTTC
CDR3aa: CASSPGTSGGGETQYF

d_gene: TRBD1
abundance: -
v_gene: TRBV6-6
j_gene: TRBJ1-4
CDR3nt: TGTGCCAGCAGTCACGGGACAGGGGGCGGTGGACTGTTTTTT
CDR3aa: CASSHGTGGGGLFF

d_gene: -
abundance: -
v_gene: TRBV5-6
j_gene: TRBJ2-5
CDR3nt: TGTGCCAGCAGCAATTGGGGGGGCACGATGGAGACCCAGTACTTC
CDR3aa: CASSNWGGTMETQYF

d_gene: TRBD1
abundance: -
v_gene: TRBV6-6
j_gene: TRBJ2-3
CDR3nt: TGTGCCAGCCATGGGGACAGGGGAACAGATACGCAGTATTTT
CDR3aa: CASHGDRGTDTQYF

d_gene: -
abundance: -
v_gene: TRBV6-5
j_gene: TRBJ2-3
CDR3nt: TGTGCCAGCAGTTATCTCGATACGCAGTATTTT
CDR3aa: CASSYLDTQYF

d_gene: -
abundance: -
v_gene: TRBV4-3
j_gene: TRBJ2-6
CDR3nt: TGCGCCAGCAGCCAAGAATGGAGTGGCGGTGTGGCTGGGGCCAACGTCCTGACTTTC
CDR3aa: CASSQEWSGGVAGANVLTF

d_gene: -
abundance: -
v_gene: TRBV30
j_gene: TRBJ1-6
CDR3nt: TGTGCCTGGAGGATAGGGGATTATAATTCACCCCTCCACTTT
CDR3aa: CAWRIGDYNSPLHF

d_gene: TRBD2
abundance: -
v_gene: TRBV7-2
j_gene: TRBJ2-5
CDR3nt: TGTGCCAGCAGCTTCGGGGGGGGAGAGGGCGAGACCCAGTACTTC
CDR3aa: CASSFGGGEGETQYF

d_gene: TRBD2
abundance: -
v_gene: TRBV2
j_gene: TRBJ2-5
CDR3nt: TGTGCCAGCAGGGGAAAGCGGGGGGGCCGTGAGACCCAGTACTTC
CDR3aa: CASRGKRGGRETQYF

d_gene: -
abundance: -
v_gene: TRBV7-9
j_gene: TRBJ1-1
CDR3nt: TGTGCCATCGGCACCGGACTTGAAGCTTTCTTT
CDR3aa: CAIGTGLEAFF

d_gene: -
abundance: -
v_gene: TRBV14
j_gene: TRBJ1-1
CDR3nt: TGTGCCAGCAGTCGGGGGCTAAACACTGAAGCTTTCTTT
CDR3aa: CASSRGLNTEAFF

d_gene: -
abundance: once
v_gene: TRBV18
j_gene: TRBJ1-5
CDR3nt: TGTGCCAGCTCACCGGAATATAGCAATCAGCCCCAGCATTTT
CDR3aa: CASSPEYSNQPQHF

d_gene: TRBD1
abundance: -
v_gene: TRBV30
j_gene: TRBJ1-1
CDR3nt: TGTGCCTGGAGAAAGGACAGGGACACTGAAGCTTTCTTT
CDR3aa: CAWRKDRDTEAFF

d_gene: -
abundance: -
v_gene: TRBV6-5
j_gene: TRBJ2-1
CDR3nt: TGTGCCAGCAGTTATGGGCGGTACAATGAGCAGTTCTTC
CDR3aa: CASSYGRYNEQFF

d_gene: TRBD2
abundance: once
v_gene: TRBV6-5
j_gene: TRBJ2-7
CDR3nt: TGTGCCAGCAGTTACCTCGGCGGGGGTTGGGAGCAGTACTTC
CDR3aa: CASSYLGGGWEQYF

d_gene: TRBD1
abundance: -
v_gene: TRBV28
j_gene: TRBJ2-4
CDR3nt: TGTGCCAGCAGAAAAGACAGGGGTAAAAACATTCAGTACTTC
CDR3aa: CASRKDRGKNIQYF

d_gene: -
abundance: -
v_gene: TRBV2
j_gene: TRBJ2-7
CDR3nt: TGTGCCAGCAGTGAAGGGGACGGTACCTACGAGCAGTACTTC
CDR3aa: CASSEGDGTYEQYF

d_gene: TRBD2
abundance: -
v_gene: TRBV7-9
j_gene: TRBJ2-5
CDR3nt: TGTGCCAGCAGCCCCGGGGGTAGCGGGGGCCGGGAGACCCAGTACTTC
CDR3aa: CASSPGGSGGRETQYF

d_gene: -
abundance: -
v_gene: TRBV11-2
j_gene: TRBJ2-2
CDR3nt: TGTGCCAGCAGCTTATTTCAGGGGGGCTCGGGCGGGGAGCTGTTTTTT
CDR3aa: CASSLFQGGSGGELFF

d_gene: TRBD1
abundance: once
v_gene: TRBV28
j_gene: TRBJ2-7
CDR3nt: TGTGCCAGCAGTTTATGCCCACCGGGACAGCACTGCGAGCAGTACTTC
CDR3aa: CASSLCPPGQHCEQYF

d_gene: -
abundance: -
v_gene: TRBV5-1
j_gene: TRBJ1-2
CDR3nt: TGCGCCAGCAGCTTGACGGCCGATGGCTACACCTTC
CDR3aa: CASSLTADGYTF

d_gene: -
abundance: -
v_gene: TRBV5-1
j_gene: TRBJ2-1
CDR3nt: TGCGCCAGCAGCCTACAGGGCGCTAGCTCCTACAATGAGCAGTTCTTC
CDR3aa: CASSLQGASSYNEQFF

d_gene: TRBD2
abundance: -
v_gene: TRBV4-3
j_gene: TRBJ2-3
CDR3nt: TGCGCCAGCAGCCAAGATTGGGGGGGAAACACAGATACGCAGTATTTT
CDR3aa: CASSQDWGGNTDTQYF

d_gene: -
abundance: -
v_gene: TRBV7-8
j_gene: TRBJ2-3
CDR3nt: TGTGCCAGCAGCTTAGTCGGGGCGAGTGGGACAGATACGCAGTATTTT
CDR3aa: CASSLVGASGTDTQYF

d_gene: -
abundance: once
v_gene: TRBV21-1
j_gene: TRBJ2-2
CDR3nt: TGTGCCAGCAGCAAAGTGGAGGAGACAGAGAACGTTGGGGAGCTGTTTTTT
CDR3aa: CASSKVEETENVGELFF

d_gene: -
abundance: few
v_gene: TRBV2
j_gene: TRBJ1-2
CDR3nt: TGTGCCAGCAGTGAAAGTTTACATGGCTACACCTTC
CDR3aa: CASSESLHGYTF

d_gene: TRBD1
abundance: -
v_gene: TRBV6-6
j_gene: TRBJ2-7
CDR3nt: TGTGCCAGCAGTTACTTGAGGGACAGAAGTTACGAGCAGTACTTC
CDR3aa: CASSYLRDRSYEQYF

d_gene: -
abundance: -
v_gene: TRBV10-1
j_gene: TRBJ2-3
CDR3nt: TGCGCCAGCAGTGAGGTAGCTGGAGATACGCAGTATTTT
CDR3aa: CASSEVAGDTQYF